The rows below give T cell receptor beta chains drawn from one sample of a study of glioma-infiltrating T cells. TCRdb reanalysed the multiplex PCR reads using MiXCR and keeps one entry per CDR3 protein. The table has 85,000 to 110,000 distinct CDR3 sequences, about 28% seen once. Sequenced material: glioma tissue, nonneoplastic brain tissue, or PBMCs (not recorded which). Receptors originate from a human donor with low-grade glioma or glioblastoma, undergoing nonglioma brain surgery, or in good health (not recorded which). Each CDR3 is given with its conserved first and last residue. Fields, in order: V gene, J gene, CDR3 protein.

V gene: TRBV2
J gene: TRBJ2-3
CDR3 protein: CASSEQDGTDTQYF

V gene: TRBV7-2
J gene: TRBJ2-3
CDR3 protein: CASTSGDTQYF

V gene: TRBV19
J gene: TRBJ2-2
CDR3 protein: CASSMTTVNTGELFF

V gene: TRBV6-6
J gene: TRBJ1-3
CDR3 protein: CASRPVDSRRNTIYF

V gene: TRBV29-1
J gene: TRBJ1-2
CDR3 protein: CSVASTGGCTF

V gene: TRBV27
J gene: TRBJ1-1
CDR3 protein: CAGSLRSGNTEAFF

V gene: TRBV5-4
J gene: TRBJ2-5
CDR3 protein: CASTFGQGQETQYF

V gene: TRBV6-1
J gene: TRBJ1-1
CDR3 protein: CASIPRGMNTEAFF

V gene: TRBV28
J gene: TRBJ1-2
CDR3 protein: CASRTPVVYGYTF

V gene: TRBV10-3
J gene: TRBJ1-3
CDR3 protein: CAISESGTGNTIYF

V gene: TRBV6-1
J gene: TRBJ2-1
CDR3 protein: CASFQGASYNEQFF

V gene: TRBV4-2
J gene: TRBJ1-1
CDR3 protein: CASSQPDRNTEAFF

V gene: TRBV12-3/TRBV12-4
J gene: TRBJ2-5
CDR3 protein: CASSLPPETQYF

V gene: TRBV6-1
J gene: TRBJ2-3
CDR3 protein: CASIWTGAADTQYF

V gene: TRBV3-1
J gene: TRBJ1-6
CDR3 protein: CASSQPGQASPLHF

V gene: TRBV28
J gene: TRBJ2-3
CDR3 protein: CASSLVSPDTQYF

V gene: TRBV20-1
J gene: TRBJ2-1
CDR3 protein: CSARSPTSANEQFF

V gene: TRBV6-1
J gene: TRBJ1-3
CDR3 protein: CASSSNLGVGNTIYF

V gene: TRBV18
J gene: TRBJ1-5
CDR3 protein: CASSLLGGATSNQPQHF

V gene: TRBV7-2
J gene: TRBJ2-1
CDR3 protein: CASSQLAGGSYNEQFF

V gene: TRBV20-1
J gene: TRBJ2-2
CDR3 protein: CSAVPYVTGELLF

V gene: TRBV29-1
J gene: TRBJ2-7
CDR3 protein: CIVVDSGFIEQYF

V gene: TRBV20-1
J gene: TRBJ2-7
CDR3 protein: CSARDSQRGLYSEQYF

V gene: TRBV12-3/TRBV12-4
J gene: TRBJ2-5
CDR3 protein: CASSTTGTNPPQYF

V gene: TRBV29-1
J gene: TRBJ2-1
CDR3 protein: CSVEDTNEQFF

V gene: TRBV6-4
J gene: TRBJ2-3
CDR3 protein: CASRIAGGNGPQYF

V gene: TRBV7-2
J gene: TRBJ1-2
CDR3 protein: CASSSTGGYGYTF

V gene: TRBV12-3/TRBV12-4
J gene: TRBJ2-7
CDR3 protein: CASSRTGTFVDEQYF

V gene: TRBV7-2
J gene: TRBJ1-4
CDR3 protein: CASTKGSAGHNEKLFF

V gene: TRBV7-2
J gene: TRBJ2-7
CDR3 protein: CASSWGLGYEQYF

V gene: TRBV20-1
J gene: TRBJ1-6
CDR3 protein: CSASSGGYNSPLHF

V gene: TRBV7-2
J gene: TRBJ2-5
CDR3 protein: CASSLRTAQETQYF

V gene: TRBV10-2
J gene: TRBJ2-7
CDR3 protein: CASSGPEQYF

V gene: TRBV19
J gene: TRBJ2-2
CDR3 protein: CASSIQGRTGELFF

V gene: TRBV4-1
J gene: TRBJ1-3
CDR3 protein: CASSESVLSGNTIYF

V gene: TRBV2
J gene: TRBJ2-5
CDR3 protein: CASTKTAQETQYF

V gene: TRBV11-3
J gene: TRBJ2-1
CDR3 protein: CASSSLAVGSEQFF